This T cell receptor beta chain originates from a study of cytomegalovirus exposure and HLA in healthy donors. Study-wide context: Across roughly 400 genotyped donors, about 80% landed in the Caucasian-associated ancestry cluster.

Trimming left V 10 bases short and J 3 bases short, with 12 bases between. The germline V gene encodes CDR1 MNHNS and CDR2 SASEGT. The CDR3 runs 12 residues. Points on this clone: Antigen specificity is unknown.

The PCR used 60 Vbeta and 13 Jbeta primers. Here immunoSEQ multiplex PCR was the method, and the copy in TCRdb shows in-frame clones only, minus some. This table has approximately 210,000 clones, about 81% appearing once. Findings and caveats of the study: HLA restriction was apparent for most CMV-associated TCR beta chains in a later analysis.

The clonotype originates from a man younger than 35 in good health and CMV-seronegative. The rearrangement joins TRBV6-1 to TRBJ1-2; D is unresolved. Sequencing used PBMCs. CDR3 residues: CAIPDIYYGYTF. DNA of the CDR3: TGTGCCATTCCAGACATTTACTATGGCTACACCTTC.